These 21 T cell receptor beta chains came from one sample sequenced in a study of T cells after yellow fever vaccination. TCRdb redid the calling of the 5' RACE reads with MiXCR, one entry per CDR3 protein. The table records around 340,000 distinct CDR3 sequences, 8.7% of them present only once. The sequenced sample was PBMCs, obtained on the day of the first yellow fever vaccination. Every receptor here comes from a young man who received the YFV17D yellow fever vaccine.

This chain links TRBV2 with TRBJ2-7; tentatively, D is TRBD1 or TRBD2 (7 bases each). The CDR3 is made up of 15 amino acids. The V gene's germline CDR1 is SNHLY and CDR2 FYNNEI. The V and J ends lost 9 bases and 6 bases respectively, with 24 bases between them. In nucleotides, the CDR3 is TGTGCCAGAGGGGGGGCGGGACAGAACTCCGCCGAGCAGTACTTC. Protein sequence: CARGGAGQNSAEQYF.

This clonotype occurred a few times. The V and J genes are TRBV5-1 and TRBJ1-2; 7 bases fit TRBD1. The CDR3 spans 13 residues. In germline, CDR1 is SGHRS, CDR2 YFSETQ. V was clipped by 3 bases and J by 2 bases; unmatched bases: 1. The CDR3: CASSSQGNYGYTF. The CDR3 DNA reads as TGCGCCAGCAGCTCACAGGGGAACTATGGCTACACCTTC.

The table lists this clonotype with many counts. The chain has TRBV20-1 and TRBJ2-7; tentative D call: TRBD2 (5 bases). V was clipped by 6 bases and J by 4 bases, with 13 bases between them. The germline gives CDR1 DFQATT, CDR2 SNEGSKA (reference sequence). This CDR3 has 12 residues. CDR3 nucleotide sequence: TGCAGTGCCGAGGGTTCCGGGTACGAGCAGTACGTC. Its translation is CSAEGSGYEQYV.

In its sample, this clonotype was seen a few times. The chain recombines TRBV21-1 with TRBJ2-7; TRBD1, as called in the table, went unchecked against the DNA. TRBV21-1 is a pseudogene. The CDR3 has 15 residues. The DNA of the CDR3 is TGTGCCAGCAGCAAACCCGGTTCCGTCGCCTACGAGCAGTACGTC. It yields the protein CASSKPGSVAYEQYV.

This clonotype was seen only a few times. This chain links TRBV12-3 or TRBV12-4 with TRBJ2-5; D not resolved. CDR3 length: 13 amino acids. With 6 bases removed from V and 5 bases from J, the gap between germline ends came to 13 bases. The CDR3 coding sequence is TGTGCCAGCAGGGTCGTTGGTATTGAGACCCAGTACTTC. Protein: CASRVVGIETQYF.

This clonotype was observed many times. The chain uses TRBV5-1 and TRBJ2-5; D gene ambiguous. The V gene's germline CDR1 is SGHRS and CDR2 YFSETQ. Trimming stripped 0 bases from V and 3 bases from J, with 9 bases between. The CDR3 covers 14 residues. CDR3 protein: CASSLGSEEETQYF. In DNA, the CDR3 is TGCGCCAGCAGCTTGGGCAGTGAGGAAGAGACCCAGTACTTC.

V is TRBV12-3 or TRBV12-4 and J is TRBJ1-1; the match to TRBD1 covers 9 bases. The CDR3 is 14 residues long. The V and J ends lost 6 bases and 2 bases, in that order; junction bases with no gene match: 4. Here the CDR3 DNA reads TGTGCCAGCAGAACAGGGGGCGTAAACACTGAAGCTTTCTTT. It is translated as CASRTGGVNTEAFF.

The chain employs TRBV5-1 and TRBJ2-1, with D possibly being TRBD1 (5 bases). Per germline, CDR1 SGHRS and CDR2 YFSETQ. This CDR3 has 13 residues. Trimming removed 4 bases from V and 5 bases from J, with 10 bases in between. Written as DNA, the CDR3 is TGCGCCAGCAGCGACAGTCCCGACAATGAGCAGTTCTTC. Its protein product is CASSDSPDNEQFF. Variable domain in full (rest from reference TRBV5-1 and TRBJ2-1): KAGVTQTPRYLIKTRGQQVTLSCSPISGHRSVSWYQQTPGQGLQFLFEYFSETQRNKGNFPGRFSGRQFSNSRSEMNVSTLELGDSALYLCASSDSPDNEQFFGPGTRLTVL.

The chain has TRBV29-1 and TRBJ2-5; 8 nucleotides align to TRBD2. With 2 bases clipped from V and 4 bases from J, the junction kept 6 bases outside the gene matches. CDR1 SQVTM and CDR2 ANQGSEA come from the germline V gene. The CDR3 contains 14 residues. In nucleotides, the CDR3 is TGCAGCGTTGAACGGGTCGGGAGGGGAGAGACCCAGTACTTC. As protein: CSVERVGRGETQYF. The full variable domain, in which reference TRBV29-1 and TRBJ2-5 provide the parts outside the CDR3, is SAVISQKPSRDICQRGTSLTIQCQVDSQVTMMFWYRQQPGQSLTLIATANQGSEATYESGFVIDKFPISRPNLTFSTLTVSNMSPEDSSIYLCSVERVGRGETQYFGPGTRLLVL.

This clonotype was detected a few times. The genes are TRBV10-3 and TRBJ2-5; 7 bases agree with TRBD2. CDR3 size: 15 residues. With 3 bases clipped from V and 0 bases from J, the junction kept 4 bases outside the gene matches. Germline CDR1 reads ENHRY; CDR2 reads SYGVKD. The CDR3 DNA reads TGTGCCATCAGTGACAGTCGGGGGGACCAAGAGACCCAGTACTTC. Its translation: CAISDSRGDQETQYF.

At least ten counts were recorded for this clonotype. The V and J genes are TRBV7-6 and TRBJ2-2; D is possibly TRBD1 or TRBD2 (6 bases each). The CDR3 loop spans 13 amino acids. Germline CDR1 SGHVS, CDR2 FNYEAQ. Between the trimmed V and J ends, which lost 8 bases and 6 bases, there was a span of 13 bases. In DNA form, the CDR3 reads TGTGCCAGCGGGGGGCAAAACTCCGGGGAGCTGTTTTTT. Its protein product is CASGGQNSGELFF.

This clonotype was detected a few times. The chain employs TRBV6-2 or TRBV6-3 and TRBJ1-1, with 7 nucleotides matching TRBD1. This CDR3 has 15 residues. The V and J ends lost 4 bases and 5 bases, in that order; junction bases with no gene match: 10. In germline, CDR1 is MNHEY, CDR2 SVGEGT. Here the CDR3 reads CASSLKQGTWTEAFF. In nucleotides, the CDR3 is TGTGCCAGCAGTTTGAAACAGGGGACGTGGACTGAAGCTTTCTTT.

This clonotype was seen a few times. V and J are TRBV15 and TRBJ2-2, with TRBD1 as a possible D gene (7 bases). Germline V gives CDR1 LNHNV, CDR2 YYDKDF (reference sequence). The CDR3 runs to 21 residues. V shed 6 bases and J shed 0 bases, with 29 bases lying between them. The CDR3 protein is CATSTAGEVGGVTPNTGELFF. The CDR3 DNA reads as TGTGCCACCAGTACCGCCGGGGAGGTAGGGGGCGTAACCCCGAACACCGGGGAGCTGTTTTTT.

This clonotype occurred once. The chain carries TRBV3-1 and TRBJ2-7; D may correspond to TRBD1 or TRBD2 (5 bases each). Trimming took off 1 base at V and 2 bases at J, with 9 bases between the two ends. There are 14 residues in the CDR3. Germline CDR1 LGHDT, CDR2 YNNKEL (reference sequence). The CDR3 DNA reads TGTGCCAGCAGCCAAGGGCCGGGGCCCTACGAGCAGTACGTC. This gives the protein CASSQGPGPYEQYV.

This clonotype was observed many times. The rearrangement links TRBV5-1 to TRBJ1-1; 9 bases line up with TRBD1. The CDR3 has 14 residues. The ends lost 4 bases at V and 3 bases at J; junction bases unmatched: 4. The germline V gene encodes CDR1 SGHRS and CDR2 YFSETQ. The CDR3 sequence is CASSTRTGDTEAFF. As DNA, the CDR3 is TGCGCCAGCAGCACCCGGACAGGGGACACTGAAGCTTTCTTT.

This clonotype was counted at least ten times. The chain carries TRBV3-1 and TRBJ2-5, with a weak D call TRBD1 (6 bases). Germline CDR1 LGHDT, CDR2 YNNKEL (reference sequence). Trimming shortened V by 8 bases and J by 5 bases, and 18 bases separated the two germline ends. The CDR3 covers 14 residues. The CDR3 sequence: CASVPQGLTETQYF. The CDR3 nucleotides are TGTGCCAGCGTCCCCCAGGGGTTGACGGAGACCCAGTACTTC.

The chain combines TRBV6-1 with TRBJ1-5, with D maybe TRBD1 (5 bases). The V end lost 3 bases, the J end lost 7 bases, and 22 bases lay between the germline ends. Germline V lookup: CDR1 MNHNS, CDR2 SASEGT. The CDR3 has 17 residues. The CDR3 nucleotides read TGTGCCAGCAGTGATGGTCTGGGGCAGGGCGCTTTACAGCCCCAGCATTTT. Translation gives CASSDGLGQGALQPQHF.

The CDR3 DNA reads as TGTGCCAGCAGAGTAGACCTGACCTACGAGCAGTACGTC. Protein: CASRVDLTYEQYV. The J gene is TRBJ2-7, the V gene TRBV6-4; D uncertain. CDR1 MRHNA and CDR2 SNTAGT come from the germline V gene. Trimming left V 6 bases short and J 2 bases short, with 11 bases between. The CDR3 contains 13 residues.

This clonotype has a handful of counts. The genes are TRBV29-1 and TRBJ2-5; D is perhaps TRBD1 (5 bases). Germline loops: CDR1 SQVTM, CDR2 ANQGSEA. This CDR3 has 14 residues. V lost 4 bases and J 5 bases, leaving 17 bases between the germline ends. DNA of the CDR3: TGCAGCGTTGGCGAAACCAGGGTGGCGGAGACCCAGTACTTC. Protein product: CSVGETRVAETQYF.

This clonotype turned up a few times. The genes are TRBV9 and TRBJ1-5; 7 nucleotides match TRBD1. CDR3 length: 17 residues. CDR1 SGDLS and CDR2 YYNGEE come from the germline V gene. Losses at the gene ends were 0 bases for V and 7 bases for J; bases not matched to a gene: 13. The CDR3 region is CASSVGTGEGGNQPQHF. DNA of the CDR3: TGTGCCAGCAGCGTAGGAACAGGGGAGGGAGGGAACCAGCCCCAGCATTTT.

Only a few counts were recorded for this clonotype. The CDR3 is CASSPAPLDAANTGELFF. The CDR3 coding sequence is TGCGCCAGCAGCCCGGCCCCCTTGGACGCGGCAAACACCGGGGAGCTGTTTTTT. This sequence joins TRBV4-3 and TRBJ2-2; D gene ambiguous. V was trimmed by 4 bases and J by 2 bases, leaving 20 bases between them. CDR1 and CDR2 from the germline V gene are LGHNA and YSLEER. CDR3 length: 18 amino acids.